This TCR beta chain originates from a study of post-analysis software for immune sequencing data. Study as a whole: The cohort encompassed relapsing-remitting, secondary progressive and progressive-relapsing multiple sclerosis disease courses.

Unique molecular identifiers were carried by the TCR beta cDNA libraries. TCRdb reprocessed the PCR reads via MiXCR and lists one record per CDR3 protein. The sample lists hundreds of thousands of distinct CDR3 sequences, approximately 59% occurring once. Germline V gene lookup returns CDR1 SGHTA and CDR2 FQGNSA. The CDR3 totals 14 residues. Trimming pared 3 bases from V and 4 bases from J, leaving 12 bases between. Comments on this clonotype: The antigen is unknown.

Study outcomes and limitations: Samples from a shared batch, those prepared together, strongly co-clustered by F measure. There were a few TRBV segments more frequent in patients than controls, and TRBV5-6, TRBV5-1 and TRBV20-1 were among them.

The receptor was isolated from a girl aged 2 to 10 with multiple sclerosis. J is TRBJ1-1 and V is TRBV7-2; D remains ambiguous. The sequenced sample was blood. CDR3 sequence reads: CASSFTQAGTEAFF. In DNA form, the CDR3 reads TGTGCCAGCAGCTTTACCCAGGCGGGCACTGAAGCTTTCTTT.